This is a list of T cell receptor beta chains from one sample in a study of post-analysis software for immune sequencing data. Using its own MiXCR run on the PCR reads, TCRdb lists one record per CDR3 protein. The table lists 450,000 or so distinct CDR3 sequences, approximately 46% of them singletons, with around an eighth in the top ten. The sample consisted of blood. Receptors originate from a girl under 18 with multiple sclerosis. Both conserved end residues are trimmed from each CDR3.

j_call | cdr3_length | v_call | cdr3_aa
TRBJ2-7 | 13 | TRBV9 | ASSIGTSSDYEQY
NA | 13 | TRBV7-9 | ASSSREKRRETQY
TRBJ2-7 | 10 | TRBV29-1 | SVTRDTYEQY
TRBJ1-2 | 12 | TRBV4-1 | ASSPRSSNYGYT
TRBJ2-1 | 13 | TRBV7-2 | ASSPRTSGHNEQF
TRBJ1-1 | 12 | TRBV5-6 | ASSFRQVSTEAF
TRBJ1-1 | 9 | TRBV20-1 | SADGQAEAF
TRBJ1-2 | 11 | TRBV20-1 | SARSGRFYGYT
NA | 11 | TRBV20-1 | SAGPPPGETQY
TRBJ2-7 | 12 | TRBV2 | ASSASSGSYEQY
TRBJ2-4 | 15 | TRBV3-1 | ASSQVLGKVAKNIQY
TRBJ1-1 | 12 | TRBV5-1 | ASSLGQQFPEAF
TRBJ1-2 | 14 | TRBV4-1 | ASSRPGQAFKYGYT
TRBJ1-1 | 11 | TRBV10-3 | AIGRIRGTEAF
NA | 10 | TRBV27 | ASGRGFDEQY
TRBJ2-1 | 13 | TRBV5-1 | ASSQGTSGSTEQF
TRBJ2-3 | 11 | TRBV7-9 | ASSSSAGDTQY
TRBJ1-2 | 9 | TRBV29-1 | SVQDRDGYT
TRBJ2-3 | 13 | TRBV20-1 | SAFSLAGATDTQY
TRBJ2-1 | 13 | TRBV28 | ASSLAGGPFYEQF
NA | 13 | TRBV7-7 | ASSVNSGREAEQY
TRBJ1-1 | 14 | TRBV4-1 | ASSQVRGNGNTEAF
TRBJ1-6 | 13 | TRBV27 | ASSLYPGSGSPLH
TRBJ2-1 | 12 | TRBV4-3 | ASSQGHADNEQF
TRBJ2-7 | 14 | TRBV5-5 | ASRLPTGGIAYEQY
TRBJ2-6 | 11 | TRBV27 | ASYRAGANVLT
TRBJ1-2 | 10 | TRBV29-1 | SVVGQNYGYT
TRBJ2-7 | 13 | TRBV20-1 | SARTGQGTPYEQY
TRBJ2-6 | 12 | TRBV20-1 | SARVGGGANVLT
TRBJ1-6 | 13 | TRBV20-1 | SVISGGSYNSPLH
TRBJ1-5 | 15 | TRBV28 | ASSLWDMWERNQPQH
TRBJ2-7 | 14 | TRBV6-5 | ASSHSGDRGPYEQY
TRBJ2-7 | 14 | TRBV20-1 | SARGLLAGASDEQY
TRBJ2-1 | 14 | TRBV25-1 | ASSEFRDKTYNEQF
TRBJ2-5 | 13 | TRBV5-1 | ASINRGQTQETQY
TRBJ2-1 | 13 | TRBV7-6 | ASSLGVAAHNEQF
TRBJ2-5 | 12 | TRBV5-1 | ASSFRGLQETQY
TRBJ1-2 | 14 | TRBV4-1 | ASSSPERGTNYGYT
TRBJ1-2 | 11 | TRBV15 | ATSRDRGNGYT
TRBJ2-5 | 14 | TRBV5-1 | ASSLEGQGRGETQY
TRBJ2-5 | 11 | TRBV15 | ATSRDLVETQY
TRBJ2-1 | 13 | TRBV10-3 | AIGGGTSAYNEQF
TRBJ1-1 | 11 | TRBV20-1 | SAGRVTDTEAF
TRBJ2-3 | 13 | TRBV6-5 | ASTFSGSGTDTQY
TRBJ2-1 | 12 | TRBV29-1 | SVEGSQGNNEQF